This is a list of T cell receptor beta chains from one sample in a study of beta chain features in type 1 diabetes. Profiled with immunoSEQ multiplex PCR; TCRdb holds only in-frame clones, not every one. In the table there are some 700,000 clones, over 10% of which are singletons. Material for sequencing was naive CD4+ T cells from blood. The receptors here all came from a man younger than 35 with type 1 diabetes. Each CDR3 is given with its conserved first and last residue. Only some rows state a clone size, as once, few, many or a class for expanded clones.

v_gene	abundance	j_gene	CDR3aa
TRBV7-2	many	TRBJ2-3	CASSGGVSDTQYF
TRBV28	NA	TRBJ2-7	CASRTADRVGEQYF
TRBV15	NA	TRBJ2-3	CATSRDFRLGWSTDTQYF
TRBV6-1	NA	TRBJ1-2	CASSEARDRAYGYTF
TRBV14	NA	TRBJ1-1	CASSKWGRASTEAFF
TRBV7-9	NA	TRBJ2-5	CASSLGTGEETQYF
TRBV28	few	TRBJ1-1	CASSQRATEAFF
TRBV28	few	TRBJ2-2	CASSFHQGGGTAGELFF
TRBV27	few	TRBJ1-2	CASTSYLAGFNYGYTF
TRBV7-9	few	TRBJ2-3	CASSPGDRAGTDTQYF
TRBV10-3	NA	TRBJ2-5	CAISGALEATQYF
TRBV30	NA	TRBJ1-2	CAWSAGQGYGYTF
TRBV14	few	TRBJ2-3	CASSRTSGGVTDTQYF
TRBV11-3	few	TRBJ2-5	CASTPRAEEETQYF
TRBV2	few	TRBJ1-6	CARNRDREPLHF
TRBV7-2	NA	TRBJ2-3	CASSLVTGTDTQYF